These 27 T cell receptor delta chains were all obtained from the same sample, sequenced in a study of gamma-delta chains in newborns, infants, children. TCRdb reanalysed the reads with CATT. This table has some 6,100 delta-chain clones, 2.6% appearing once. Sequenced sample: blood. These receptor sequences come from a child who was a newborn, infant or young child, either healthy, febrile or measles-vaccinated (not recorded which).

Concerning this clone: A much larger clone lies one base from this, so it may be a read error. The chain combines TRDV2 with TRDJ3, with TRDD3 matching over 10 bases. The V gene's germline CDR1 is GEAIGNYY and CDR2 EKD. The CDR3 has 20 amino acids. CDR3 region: CACDTVLGDSSSWDIRQMFF. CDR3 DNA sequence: TGTGCCTGTGACACCGTACTGGGGGATTCTAGCTCCTGGGACATCCGACAGATGTTTTTC.

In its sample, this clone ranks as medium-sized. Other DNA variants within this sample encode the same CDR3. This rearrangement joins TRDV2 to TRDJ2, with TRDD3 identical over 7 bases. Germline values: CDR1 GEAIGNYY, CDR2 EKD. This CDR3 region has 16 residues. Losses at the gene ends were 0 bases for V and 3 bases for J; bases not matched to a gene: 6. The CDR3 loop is CACDTVGGGLTAQLFF. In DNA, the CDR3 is TGTGCCTGTGACACCGTTGGGGGAGGTCTGACAGCACAACTCTTCTTT.

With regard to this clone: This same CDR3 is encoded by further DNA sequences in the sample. This CDR3 reads CACDILGDTQSSWDTRQMFF. CDR3 DNA sequence: TGTGCCTGTGACATACTGGGGGATACCCAATCCTCCTGGGACACCCGACAGATGTTTTTC. This sequence joins TRDV2 and TRDJ3; 12 nucleotides line up with TRDD3. The germline gives CDR1 GEAIGNYY, CDR2 EKD. V lost 2 bases, J lost 0 bases, and 7 bases stayed unmatched. The CDR3 loop spans 20 amino acids.

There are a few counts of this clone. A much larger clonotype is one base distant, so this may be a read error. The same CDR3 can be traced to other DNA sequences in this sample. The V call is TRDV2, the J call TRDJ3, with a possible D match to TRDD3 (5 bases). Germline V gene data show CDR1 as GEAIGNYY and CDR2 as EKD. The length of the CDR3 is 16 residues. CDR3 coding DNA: TGTGCCTGTGACTCCTTTGGGTTCTGGGACACCCGACAGATGTTCTTC. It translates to CACDSFGFWDTRQMFF.

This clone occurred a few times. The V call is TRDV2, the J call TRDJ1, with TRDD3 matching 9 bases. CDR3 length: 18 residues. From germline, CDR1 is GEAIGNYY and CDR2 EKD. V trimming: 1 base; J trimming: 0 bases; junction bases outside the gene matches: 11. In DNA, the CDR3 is TGTGCCTGTGACACTATACTTTACTGGGGGACCAACACCGATAAACTCATCTTT. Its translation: CACDTILYWGTNTDKLIF.

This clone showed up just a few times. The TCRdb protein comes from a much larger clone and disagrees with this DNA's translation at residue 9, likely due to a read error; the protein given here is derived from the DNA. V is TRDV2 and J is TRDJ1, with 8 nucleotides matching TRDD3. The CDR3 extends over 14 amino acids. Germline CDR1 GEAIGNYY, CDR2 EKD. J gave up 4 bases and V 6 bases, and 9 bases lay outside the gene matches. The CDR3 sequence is CACFFLGDIDKLIF. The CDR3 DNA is TGTGCCTGTTTTTTCCTGGGGGACATCGATAAACTCATCTTT.

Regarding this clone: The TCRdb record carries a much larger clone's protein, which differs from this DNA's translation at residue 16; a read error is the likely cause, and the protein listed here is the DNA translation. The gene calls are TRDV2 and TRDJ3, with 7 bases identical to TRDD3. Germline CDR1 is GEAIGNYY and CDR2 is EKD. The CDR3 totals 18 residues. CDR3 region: CACDTVWGSSWDTRQKFF. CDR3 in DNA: TGTGCCTGTGACACCGTTTGGGGGAGCTCCTGGGACACCCGACAGAAGTTTTTC.

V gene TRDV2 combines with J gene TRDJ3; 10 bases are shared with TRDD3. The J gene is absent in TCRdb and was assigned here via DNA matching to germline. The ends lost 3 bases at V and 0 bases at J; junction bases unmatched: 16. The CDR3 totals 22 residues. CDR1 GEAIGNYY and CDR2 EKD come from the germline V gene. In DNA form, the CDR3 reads TGTGCCTGTGACGCATTTCTACTGGGGGATCAACTCAGCTCCTGGGACACCCGACAGATGTTTTTC. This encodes CACDAFLLGDQLSSWDTRQMFF.

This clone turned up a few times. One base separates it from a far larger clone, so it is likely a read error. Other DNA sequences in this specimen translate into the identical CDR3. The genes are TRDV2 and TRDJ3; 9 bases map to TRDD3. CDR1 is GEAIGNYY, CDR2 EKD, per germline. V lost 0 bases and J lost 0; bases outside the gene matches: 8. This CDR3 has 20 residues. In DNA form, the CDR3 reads TGTGCCTGTGACACCGTACTTGGGGATACGCGCTCCTGGGACACCCGACAGATGTTTTTC. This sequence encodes CACDTVLGDTRSWDTRQMFF.

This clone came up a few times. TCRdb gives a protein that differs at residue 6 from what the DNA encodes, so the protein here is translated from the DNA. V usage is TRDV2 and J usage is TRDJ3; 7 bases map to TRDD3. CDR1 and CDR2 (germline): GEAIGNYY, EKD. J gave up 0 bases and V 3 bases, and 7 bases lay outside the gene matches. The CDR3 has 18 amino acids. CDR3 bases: TGTGCCTGTGACTCAGAGGGATACAGCTCCTGGGACACCCGACAGATGTTTTTC. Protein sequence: CACDSEGYSSWDTRQMFF.

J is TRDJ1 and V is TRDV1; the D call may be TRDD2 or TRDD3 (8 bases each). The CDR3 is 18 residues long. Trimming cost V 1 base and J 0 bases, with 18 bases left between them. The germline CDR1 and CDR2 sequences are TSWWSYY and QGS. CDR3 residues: CALGEPSYWGLYTDKLIF. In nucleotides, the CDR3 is TGTGCTCTTGGGGAACCTTCCTACTGGGGGTTGTACACCGATAAACTCATCTTT.

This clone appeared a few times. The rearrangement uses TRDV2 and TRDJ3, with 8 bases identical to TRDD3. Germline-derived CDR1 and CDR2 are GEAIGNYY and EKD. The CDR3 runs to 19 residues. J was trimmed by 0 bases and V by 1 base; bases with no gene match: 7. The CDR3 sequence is CACDTVGIQSSWDTRQMFF. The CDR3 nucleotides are TGTGCCTGTGACACTGTGGGGATACAATCCTCCTGGGACACCCGACAGATGTTTTTC.

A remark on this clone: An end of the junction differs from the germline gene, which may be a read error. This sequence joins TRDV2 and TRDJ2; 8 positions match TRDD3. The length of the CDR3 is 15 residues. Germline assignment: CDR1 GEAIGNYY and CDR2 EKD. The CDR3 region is CACDILGALAAHLFF. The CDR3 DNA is TGTGCCTGTGACATACTGGGGGCTTTGGCAGCACACCTCTTCTTT.

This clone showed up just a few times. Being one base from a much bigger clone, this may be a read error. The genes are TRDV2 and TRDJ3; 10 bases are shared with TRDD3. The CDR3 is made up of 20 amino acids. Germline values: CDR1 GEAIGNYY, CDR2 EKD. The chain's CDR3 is CARDTVLGDGSSWDTRQMFF. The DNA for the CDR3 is TGTGCCCGTGACACCGTACTGGGGGATGGAAGCTCCTGGGACACCCGACAGATGTTTTTC.

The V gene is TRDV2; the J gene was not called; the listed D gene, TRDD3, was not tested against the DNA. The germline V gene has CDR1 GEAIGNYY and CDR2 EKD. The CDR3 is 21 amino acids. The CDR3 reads CACDTVLGDTRSSWDTRQTFF. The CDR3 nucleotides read TGTGCCTGTGACACCGTACTGGGGGATACGCGAAGCTCCTGGGACACCCGACAGACGTTTTTC.

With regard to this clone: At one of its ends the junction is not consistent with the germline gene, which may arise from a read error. The CDR3 coding sequence is TGTGCCTGTGACACCGCTTACTGGGGGAGCTCCTGGGACACCCGACAGATGATTTTC. Protein: CACDTAYWGSSWDTRQMIF. V gene TRDV2 combines with J gene TRDJ3; TRDD3 matches 9 bases. Germline assignment: CDR1 GEAIGNYY and CDR2 EKD. The length of the CDR3 is 19 residues.

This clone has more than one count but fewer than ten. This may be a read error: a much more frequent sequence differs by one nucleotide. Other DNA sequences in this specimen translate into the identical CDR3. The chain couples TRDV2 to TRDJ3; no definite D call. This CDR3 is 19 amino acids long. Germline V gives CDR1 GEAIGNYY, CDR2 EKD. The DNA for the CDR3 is TGTGCATGTGACCGATTGCAAGGGCCCAGCTCCTGGGACACCCGACAGATGTTTTTC. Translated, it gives CACDRLQGPSSWDTRQMFF.

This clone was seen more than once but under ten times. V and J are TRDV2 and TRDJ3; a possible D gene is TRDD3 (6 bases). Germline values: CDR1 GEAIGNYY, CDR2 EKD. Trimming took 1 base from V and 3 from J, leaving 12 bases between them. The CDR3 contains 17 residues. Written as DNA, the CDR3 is TGTGCCTGTGACACGACTGAGGGATACTGGGACACCCGACAGATGTTTTTC. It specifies CACDTTEGYWDTRQMFF.

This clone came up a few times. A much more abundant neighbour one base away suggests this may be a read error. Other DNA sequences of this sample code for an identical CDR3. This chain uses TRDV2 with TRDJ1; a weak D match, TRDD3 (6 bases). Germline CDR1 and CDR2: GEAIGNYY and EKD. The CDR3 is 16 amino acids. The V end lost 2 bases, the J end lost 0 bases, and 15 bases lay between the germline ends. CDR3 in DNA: TGTGCCTGTGACATACTGGGTGATAAGGACACCGATAAACTCATCTTT. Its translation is CACDILGDKDTDKLIF.

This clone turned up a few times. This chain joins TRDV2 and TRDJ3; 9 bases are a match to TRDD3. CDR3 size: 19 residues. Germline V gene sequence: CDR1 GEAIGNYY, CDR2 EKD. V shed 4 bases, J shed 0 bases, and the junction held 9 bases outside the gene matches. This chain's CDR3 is CACERLGDPNSWDTRQMFF. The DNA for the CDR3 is TGTGCCTGTGAGCGCCTGGGGGATCCCAACTCCTGGGACACCCGACAGATGTTTTTC.

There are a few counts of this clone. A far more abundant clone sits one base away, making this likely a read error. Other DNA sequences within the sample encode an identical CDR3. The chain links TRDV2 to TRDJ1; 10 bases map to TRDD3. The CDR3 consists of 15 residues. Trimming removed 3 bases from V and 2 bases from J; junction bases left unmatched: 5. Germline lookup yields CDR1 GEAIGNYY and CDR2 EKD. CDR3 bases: TGTGCCTGTGACCTGCTGGGGGATAGAACCGATAAACTCATCTTT. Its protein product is CACDLLGDRTDKLIF.

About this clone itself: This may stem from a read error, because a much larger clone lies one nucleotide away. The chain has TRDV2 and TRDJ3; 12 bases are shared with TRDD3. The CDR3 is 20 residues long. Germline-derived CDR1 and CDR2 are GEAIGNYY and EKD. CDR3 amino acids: CARDPTGGYRSSWDTRQMFF. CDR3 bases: TGTGCCCGTGACCCTACTGGGGGATACCGAAGCTCCTGGGACACCCGACAGATGTTTTTC.

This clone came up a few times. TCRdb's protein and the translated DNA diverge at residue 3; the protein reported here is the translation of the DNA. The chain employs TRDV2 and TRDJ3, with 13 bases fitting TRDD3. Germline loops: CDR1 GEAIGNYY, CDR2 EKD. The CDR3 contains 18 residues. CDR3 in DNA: TGTGCCCGTGACACTGGGGGATACGAGGTCTGGGACACCCGACAGATGTTTTTC. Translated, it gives CARDTGGYEVWDTRQMFF.

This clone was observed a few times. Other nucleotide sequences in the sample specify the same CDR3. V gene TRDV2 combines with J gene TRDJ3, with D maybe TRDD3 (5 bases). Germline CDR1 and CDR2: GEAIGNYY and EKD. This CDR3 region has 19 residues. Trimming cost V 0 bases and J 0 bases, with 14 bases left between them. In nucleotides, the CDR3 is TGTGCCTGTGACACCGTACTAGGGGAAAACTCCTGGGACACCCGACAGATGTTTTTC. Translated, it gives CACDTVLGENSWDTRQMFF.

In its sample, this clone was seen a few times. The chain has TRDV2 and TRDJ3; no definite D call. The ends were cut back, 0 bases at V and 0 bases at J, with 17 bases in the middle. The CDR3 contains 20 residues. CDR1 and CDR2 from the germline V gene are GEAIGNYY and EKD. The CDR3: CACDTVLRDHLSWDTRQMFF. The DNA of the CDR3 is TGTGCCTGTGACACCGTACTGAGGGACCACCTCTCCTGGGACACCCGACAGATGTTTTTC.

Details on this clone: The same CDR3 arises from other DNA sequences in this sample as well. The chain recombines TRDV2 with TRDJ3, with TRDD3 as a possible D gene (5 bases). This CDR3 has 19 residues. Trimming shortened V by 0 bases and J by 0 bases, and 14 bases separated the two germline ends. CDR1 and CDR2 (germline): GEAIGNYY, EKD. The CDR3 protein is CACDTVGLPSSWDTRQMFF. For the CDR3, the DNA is TGTGCCTGTGACACCGTGGGGCTACCGAGCTCCTGGGACACCCGACAGATGTTTTTC.

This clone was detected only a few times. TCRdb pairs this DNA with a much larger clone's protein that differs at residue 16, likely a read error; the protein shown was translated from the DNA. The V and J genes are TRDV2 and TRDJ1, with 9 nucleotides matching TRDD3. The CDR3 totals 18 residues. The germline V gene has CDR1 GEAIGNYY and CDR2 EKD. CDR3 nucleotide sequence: TGTGCCTGTGACACCCTACTGGGGGACCCGCGGTACACCGATAAACCCATCTTT. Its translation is CACDTLLGDPRYTDKPIF.